One and the same sample provided the 8 T cell receptor beta chains below, sequenced in a study of blood T cell repertoires in COVID-19. TCRdb's table, derived via immunoSEQ multiplex PCR, lists solely in-frame clones and lacks some. Here the sample spans around 150,000 clones, 70% to 80% being singletons. Sequencing was performed on peripheral blood. These receptors originate from a man in his 60s with acute or convalescent COVID-19.

V is TRBV2 and J is TRBJ2-7, with unresolved D. The CDR3 loop spans 14 amino acids. The V end lost 3 bases, the J end lost 0 bases, and 9 bases lay between the germline ends. Germline V gene sequence: CDR1 SNHLY, CDR2 FYNNEI. CDR3 amino acids: CASSDQDSSYEQYF. The CDR3 nucleotides read TGTGCCAGCAGTGACCAGGATTCCTCCTACGAGCAGTACTTC.

The chain is built from TRBV7-9 and TRBJ2-7; no clear D gene. V was pared by 0 bases and J by 1 base, with 10 bases between. Germline CDR1 is SEHNR and CDR2 is FQNEAQ (reference sequence). The CDR3 is 15 residues long. CDR3 DNA sequence: TGTGCCAGCAGCTTAGCGGTGACATTGTCCTACGAGCAGTACTTC. This encodes CASSLAVTLSYEQYF.

V gene TRBV9 combines with J gene TRBJ1-2; TRBD1 is a possible D gene (5 bases). This CDR3 region has 12 residues. Germline assignment: CDR1 SGDLS and CDR2 YYNGEE. V was clipped by 6 bases and J by 3 bases, with 9 bases between them. The CDR3 DNA reads as TGTGCCAGCAAGACGGGGGACTATGGCTACACCTTC. As protein: CASKTGDYGYTF.

The chain combines TRBV7-9 with TRBJ2-3; the match to TRBD2 covers 9 bases. Germline CDR1 reads SEHNR; CDR2 reads FQNEAQ (reference sequence). J lost 2 bases, V lost 8 bases, and 5 bases had no gene match. CDR3 length equals 14 residues. Here the CDR3 reads CASSVAGATDTQYF. The CDR3, as DNA: TGTGCCAGCTCGGTAGCGGGGGCCACAGATACGCAGTATTTT.

This chain links TRBV7-6 with TRBJ1-5; unclear D gene. Between the trimmed V and J ends, which lost 5 bases and 2 bases, there was a span of 13 bases. The CDR3 length is 15 residues. CDR1 and CDR2 from the germline V gene are SGHVS and FNYEAQ. The DNA of the CDR3 is TGTGCCAGCAGCCAGAGCGGATTTCGCAATCAGCCCCAGCATTTT. As protein: CASSQSGFRNQPQHF.

This clone occurred once. The V and J genes are TRBV15 and TRBJ2-1; 9 bases are shared with TRBD2. The trim removed 4 bases at V and 10 bases at J, leaving 8 bases unmatched. The CDR3 totals 14 residues. CDR1 LNHNV and CDR2 YYDKDF come from the germline V gene (reference sequence). The CDR3 nucleotides are TGTGCCACCAGCACATATAGCGGGGGAGACGAGCAGTTCTTC. Translating it yields CATSTYSGGDEQFF. Drawing the rest from reference TRBV15 and TRBJ2-1, the complete variable domain is DAMVIQNPRYQVTQFGKPVTLSCSQTLNHNVMYWYQQKSSQAPKLLFHYYDKDFNNEADTPDNFQSRRPNTSFCFLDIRSPGLGDTAMYLCATSTYSGGDEQFFGPGTRLTVL.

This chain uses TRBV10-3 with TRBJ1-5; 11 nucleotides align to TRBD1. Trimming took 6 bases from V and 5 from J; bases not matched to a gene: 3. This CDR3 has 14 residues. Germline V gives CDR1 ENHRY, CDR2 SYGVKD. The CDR3, as DNA: TGTGCCATCAGCCTGGGACAGGGGGATCAGCCCCAGCATTTT. Its protein is CAISLGQGDQPQHF.

This clone came up a few times. The CDR3 coding sequence is TGTGCCAGCAGCTTAGCTCCCGGGACAGGGGATTCCTACGAGCAGTACTTC. Amino acids: CASSLAPGTGDSYEQYF. This rearrangement joins TRBV7-2 to TRBJ2-7; TRBD1 matches 10 bases. Germline lookup yields CDR1 SGHTA and CDR2 FQGNSA. CDR3 length: 17 residues. The ends lost 0 bases at V and 1 base at J; junction bases unmatched: 6.